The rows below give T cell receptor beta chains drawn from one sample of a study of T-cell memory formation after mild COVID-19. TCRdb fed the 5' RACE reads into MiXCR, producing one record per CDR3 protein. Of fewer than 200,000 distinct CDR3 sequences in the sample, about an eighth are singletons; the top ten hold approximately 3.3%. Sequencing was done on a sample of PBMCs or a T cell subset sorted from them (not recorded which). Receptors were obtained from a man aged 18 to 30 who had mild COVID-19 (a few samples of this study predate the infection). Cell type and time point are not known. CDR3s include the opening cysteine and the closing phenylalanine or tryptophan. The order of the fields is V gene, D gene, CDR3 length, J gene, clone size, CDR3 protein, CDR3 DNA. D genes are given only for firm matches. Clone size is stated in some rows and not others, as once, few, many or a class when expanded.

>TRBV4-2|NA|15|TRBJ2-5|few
CASSQDTGLRGTQYF
TGTGCCAGCAGCCAAGATACAGGCCTCCGGGGGACCCAGTACTTC
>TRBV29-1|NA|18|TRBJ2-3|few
CSVEDLPRRGRSTDTQYF
TGCAGCGTTGAAGATCTTCCGAGGAGGGGGCGAAGCACAGATACGCAGTATTTT
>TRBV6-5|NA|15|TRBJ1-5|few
CASSLGNSGNQPQHF
TGTGCCAGCAGCTTAGGGAATTCGGGCAATCAGCCCCAGCATTTT
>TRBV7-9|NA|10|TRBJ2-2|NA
CASKSGELFF
TGTGCCAGCAAATCCGGGGAGCTGTTTTTT
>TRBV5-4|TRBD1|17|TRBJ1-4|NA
CASSRGGQGAPGEKLFF
TGTGCCAGCAGCCGGGGCGGCCAGGGGGCGCCCGGGGAAAAACTGTTTTTT
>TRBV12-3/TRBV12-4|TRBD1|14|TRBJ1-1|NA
CASSTRDRVTEAFF
TGTGCCAGCAGCACCCGGGACAGGGTCACTGAAGCTTTCTTT
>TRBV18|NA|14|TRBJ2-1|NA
CASSPPPRHIEQFF
TGTGCCAGCTCACCACCCCCCCGACATATTGAGCAGTTCTTC
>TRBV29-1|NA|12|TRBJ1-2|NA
CSVDRGSYGYTF
TGCAGCGTTGACAGGGGAAGCTATGGCTACACCTTC
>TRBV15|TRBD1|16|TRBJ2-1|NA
CATSRFRDSSSNEQFF
TGTGCCACCAGCAGGTTCCGGGACAGCTCATCCAATGAGCAGTTCTTC
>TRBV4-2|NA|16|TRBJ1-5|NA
CASSQDLVAAGSPQHF
TGTGCCAGCAGCCAAGATTTGGTCGCAGCCGGGTCGCCCCAGCATTTT
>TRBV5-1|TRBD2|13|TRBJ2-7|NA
CASSTREGSEQYF
TGCGCCAGCAGCACCAGGGAGGGGAGCGAGCAGTACTTC
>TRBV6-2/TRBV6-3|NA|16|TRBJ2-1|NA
CASSGQRHIKLNEQFF
TGTGCCAGCAGCGGGCAGAGACACATTAAATTGAATGAGCAGTTCTTC
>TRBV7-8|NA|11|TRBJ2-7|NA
CASSPLYEQYF
TGTGCCAGCAGCCCCTTGTACGAGCAGTACTTC
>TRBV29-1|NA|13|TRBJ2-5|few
CSVDATVLKTQYF
TGCAGCGTTGACGCGACTGTCCTGAAGACCCAGTACTTC
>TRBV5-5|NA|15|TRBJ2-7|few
CASSRGDVGPYEQYF
TGTGCCAGCAGCCGAGGGGACGTGGGCCCCTACGAGCAGTACTTC
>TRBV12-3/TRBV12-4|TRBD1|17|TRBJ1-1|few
CASTPLDRGVQNTEAFF
TGTGCCAGCACCCCTCTTGACAGGGGGGTGCAGAACACTGAAGCTTTCTTT
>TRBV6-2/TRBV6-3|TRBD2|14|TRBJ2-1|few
CASRLAGAYNEQFF
TGTGCCAGCAGATTAGCGGGGGCTTACAATGAGCAGTTCTTC
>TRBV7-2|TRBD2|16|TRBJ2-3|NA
CASSPIAGGSTDTQYF
TGTGCCAGCAGCCCAATAGCGGGGGGGAGCACAGATACGCAGTATTTT
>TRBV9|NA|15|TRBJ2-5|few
CASSVDGTAGETQYF
TGTGCCAGCAGCGTAGACGGGACTGCCGGGGAGACCCAGTACTTC
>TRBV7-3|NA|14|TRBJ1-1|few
CASSLQGHSTEAFF
TGTGCCAGCAGCCTACAGGGACACAGCACTGAAGCTTTCTTT
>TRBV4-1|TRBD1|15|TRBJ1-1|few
CASRKLDRDAAEAFF
TGCGCCAGCAGGAAACTAGACAGGGATGCGGCTGAAGCTTTCTTT
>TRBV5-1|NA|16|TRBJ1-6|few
CASSLAVAGDGSPLHF
TGCGCCAGCAGCTTGGCCGTCGCAGGCGATGGTTCACCCCTCCACTTT
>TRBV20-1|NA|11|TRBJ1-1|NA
CSAREASEAFF
TGCAGTGCTAGAGAGGCCAGTGAAGCTTTCTTT
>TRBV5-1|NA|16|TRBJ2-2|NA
CASSADRTSRTGELFF
TGCGCCAGCAGCGCGGACAGAACGAGCCGCACCGGGGAGCTGTTTTTT
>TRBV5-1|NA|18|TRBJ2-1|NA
CASSLGRGTGKNYNEQFF
TGCGCCAGCAGCTTGGGGAGGGGTACAGGGAAGAACTACAATGAGCAGTTCTTC
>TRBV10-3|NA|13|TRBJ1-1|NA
CAISDNGHTEAFF
TGTGCCATCAGTGATAATGGTCACACTGAAGCTTTCTTT